Listed below are T cell receptor beta chains from one sample, sequenced in a study of cytomegalovirus exposure and HLA in healthy donors. Assay used: immunoSEQ multiplex PCR; TCRdb lists only in-frame clones, some missing. The sample is made up of approximately 140,000 clones, and the top ten hold about 2% of it. Sequencing input: PBMCs. These TCRs come from a woman aged 18-30 years in good health and CMV-seronegative. Both conserved end residues are part of each CDR3. The D gene is left open where the match is weak.

TRBV6-1	.	TRBJ2-7	CASRDYEQYF	TGTGCCAGCAGGGACTACGAGCAGTACTTC
TRBV29-1	.	TRBJ1-4	CSATGNMNEKLFF	TGCAGCGCTACCGGGAATATGAATGAAAAACTGTTTTTT
TRBV6-5	TRBD1	TRBJ1-2	CASTRDSTIDYTF	TGTGCCAGCACCCGGGACAGTACGATCGACTACACCTTC
TRBV6-1	TRBD2	TRBJ2-7	CASSEASGSEQYF	TGTGCCAGCAGTGAAGCTAGCGGGAGTGAGCAGTACTTC
TRBV27	TRBD2	TRBJ2-1	CASSLSLLAGLNEQFF	TGTGCCAGCAGTTTATCGTTACTAGCGGGACTCAATGAGCAGTTCTTC
TRBV7-9	TRBD1	TRBJ2-1	CASSLIVSTGSSSYNEQFF	TGTGCCAGCAGCCTCATAGTCTCGACAGGGTCAAGCTCCTACAATGAGCAGTTCTTC
TRBV19	.	TRBJ2-7	CASAVSSYEQYF	TGTGCCAGTGCGGTCAGCTCCTACGAGCAGTACTTC
TRBV7-8	.	TRBJ1-3	CASSLASIRGNTIYF	TGTGCCAGCAGCTTAGCTTCTATCCGGGGAAACACCATATATTTT
TRBV5-1	TRBD2	TRBJ2-1	CASSLTSVGDEQFF	TGCGCCAGCAGCTTGACTAGCGTCGGGGATGAGCAGTTCTTC
TRBV7-6	TRBD2	TRBJ2-7	CASSSPRGLAGDYEQYF	TGTGCCAGCAGCTCCCCCAGGGGACTAGCGGGAGACTACGAGCAGTACTTC
TRBV6-1	.	TRBJ1-1	CASSERQFEAFF	TGTGCCAGCAGTGAGAGACAGTTTGAAGCTTTCTTT
TRBV7-6	.	TRBJ2-6	CASSILLSGANVLTF	TGTGCCAGCAGCATACTGTTATCTGGGGCCAACGTCCTGACTTTC
TRBV7-9	TRBD2	TRBJ2-1	CASSSPNGLAGDEQFF	TGTGCCAGCAGCTCTCCCAACGGACTAGCGGGAGATGAGCAGTTCTTC
TRBV6-5	TRBD1	TRBJ2-4	CASSYKGAGKNIQYF	TGTGCCAGCAGTTACAAGGGGGCCGGCAAAAACATTCAGTACTTC
TRBV9	TRBD1	TRBJ2-1	CASSVRRDSYNEQFF	TGTGCCAGCAGCGTTCGCCGGGACAGCTACAATGAGCAGTTCTTC
TRBV29-1	TRBD2	TRBJ2-7	CSVDGLAGHTYEQYF	TGCAGCGTTGATGGGCTAGCGGGTCATACCTACGAGCAGTACTTC
TRBV12-5	.	TRBJ2-3	CASGLENSPTTQYF	TGTGCTAGTGGTTTGGAGAACTCGCCCACTACGCAGTATTTT
TRBV2	TRBD1	TRBJ2-1	CASTGRGLGFF	TGTGCCAGCACAGGCAGGGGGCTAGGTTTCTTC
TRBV6-4	TRBD1	TRBJ1-1	CASSSDRENTEAFF	TGTGCCAGCAGTTCAGACAGGGAGAACACTGAAGCTTTCTTT
TRBV11-3	TRBD1	TRBJ2-1	CASNTGQGAGNEQFF	TGTGCCAGCAACACCGGACAGGGGGCCGGTAATGAGCAGTTCTTC
TRBV9	TRBD2	TRBJ2-1	CASGREGDEQFF	TGTGCCTCGGGGCGGGAGGGCGATGAGCAGTTCTTC
TRBV2	TRBD2	TRBJ2-3	CASNGLAGNTDTQYF	TGTGCCAGCAACGGACTAGCGGGAAACACAGATACGCAGTATTTT
TRBV6-5	.	TRBJ2-7	CASSPDRGGYEQYF	TGTGCCAGCAGTCCTGACAGGGGAGGGTACGAGCAGTACTTC
TRBV5-1	.	TRBJ2-5	CASSSGQRMAQETQYF	TGCGCCAGCAGCTCCGGACAGAGGATGGCACAAGAGACCCAGTACTTC
TRBV7-3	TRBD2	TRBJ2-2	CARLSGRAATGELFF	TGTGCCAGATTGAGCGGGAGGGCGGCCACCGGGGAGCTGTTTTTT